This T cell receptor beta chain was observed in a study of radiation and T cells in renal cell carcinoma. Study results and limitations: Top tumor clonotypes rose in blood 2 weeks post-radiation, then contracted.

Time point in this sample: blood 4 weeks post-SBRT, at nephrectomy. Indicated treatment: 15 Gy SBRT to primary tumor, nephrectomy 4 weeks later. Nephrectomy followed 15 Gy stereotactic body radiation by 4 weeks. Serial blood draws occurred at baseline and 2 and 4 weeks post-SBRT. Germline loops: CDR1 GTSNPN, CDR2 SVGIG (reference sequence). CDR3 length equals 15 residues. Trimming removed 2 bases at V and 0 bases at J, with 8 bases between. Assay used: immunoSEQ multiplex PCR; TCRdb lists only in-frame clones, some missing. Here the sample spans around 170,000 clones, less than 90% being singletons. Details on this clone: The antigen is undetermined.

The chain employs TRBV30 and TRBJ1-6, with a weak D call TRBD1 (5 bases). The receptor was isolated from a woman aged 50 to 65 with renal cell carcinoma. This sample comprised blood, obtained from a patient whose treatment included radiotherapy and nephrectomy. The CDR3 here is CAWSWGSSYNSPLHF. In nucleotides, the CDR3 is TGTGCCTGGAGTTGGGGGAGCTCCTATAATTCACCCCTCCACTTT.